This passage covers 9 T cell receptor beta chains from one sample sequenced in a study of blood T cell repertoires in COVID-19 (dated by TCRdb to about 2020). Libraries were made using the immunoSEQ multiplex PCR assay. In its TCRdb copy, this immuneACCESS table keeps in-frame sequences only and misses some clones. Where compared with another copy, unresolved V genes explain less than half of these, and the others have no known cause. The sample yields about 140,000 clones; around three quarters were counted once. 3% to 4.5% of the sample belongs to the ten largest clones. Sequenced: peripheral blood. Every receptor here comes from a man between 60 and 75 years old with acute or convalescent COVID-19.

The J gene is TRBJ1-4, the V gene TRBV11-2; the D is unclear. Germline-derived CDR1 and CDR2 are SGHAT and FQNNGV. The V end was cut by 3 bases, the J end by 0 bases, with 11 bases between. The CDR3 covers 16 residues. The CDR3 spells CASSFGSIATNEKLFF. In nucleotides, the CDR3 is TGTGCCAGCAGCTTTGGCAGTATCGCAACTAATGAAAAACTGTTTTTT.

As regards this clone: Other DNA sequences in this specimen translate into the identical CDR3. The V gene is TRBV5-1, the J gene TRBJ1-4, with D tentatively TRBD1 (5 bases). V lost 0 bases and J 7 bases, leaving 10 bases between the germline ends. This CDR3 has 14 amino acids. Germline-derived CDR1 and CDR2 are SGHRS and YFSETQ. For the CDR3, the DNA is TGCGCCAGCAGCTTGGGCCAGGGCGGTGAAAAACTGTTTTTT. This translates into CASSLGQGGEKLFF. Variable domain in full (rest from reference TRBV5-1 and TRBJ1-4): KAGVTQTPRYLIKTRGQQVTLSCSPISGHRSVSWYQQTPGQGLQFLFEYFSETQRNKGNFPGRFSGRQFSNSRSEMNVSTLELGDSALYLCASSLGQGGEKLFFGSGTQLSVL.

This clone appeared once. This chain links TRBV28 with TRBJ2-4; unclear D gene. Trimming left V 4 bases short and J 1 base short, with 5 bases between. CDR1 and CDR2 (germline): MDHEN, SYDVKM. This CDR3 spans 13 amino acids. CDR3 residues: CASSSGAKNIQYF. In nucleotides, the CDR3 is TGTGCCAGCAGTTCAGGCGCCAAAAACATTCAGTACTTC.

The rearrangement uses TRBV12-3 or TRBV12-4 and TRBJ1-2, with a possible D match to TRBD1 (6 bases). The CDR3 totals 13 residues. V lost 8 bases, J lost 2 bases, and 12 bases lay in between. CDR3 loop: CASVAGDNYGYTF. In DNA, the CDR3 is TGTGCCAGCGTGGCAGGGGACAACTATGGCTACACCTTC.

This chain uses TRBV7-2 with TRBJ1-1, with a tentative D call TRBD1 (5 bases). V lost 4 bases, J lost 5 bases, and 11 bases lay in between. Germline-derived CDR1 and CDR2 are SGHTA and FQGNSA. The CDR3 sequence is 13 residues long. CDR3 nucleotides: TGTGCCAGCAGCTCCGACAGCTGGACTGAAGCTTTCTTT. Amino acids: CASSSDSWTEAFF.

This chain uses TRBV6-1 with TRBJ1-5, with 8 bases that match TRBD1. Germline CDR1 reads MNHNS; CDR2 reads SASEGT. The CDR3 contains 17 residues. V trimming: 1 base; J trimming: 1 base; junction bases outside the gene matches: 6. The chain's CDR3 is CASSEVMDRVSNQPQHF. The CDR3 DNA reads TGTGCCAGCAGTGAAGTGATGGACAGGGTAAGCAATCAGCCCCAGCATTTT.

This clone showed up just a few times. The V gene is TRBV7-2, the J gene TRBJ1-4; tentatively, D is TRBD1 (6 bases). Deletions cut 1 base from V and 7 bases from J, with 10 bases between. Germline V gene data show CDR1 as SGHTA and CDR2 as FQGNSA. This CDR3 spans 14 amino acids. CDR3 sequence reads: CASSLGAGVEKLFF. CDR3 in DNA: TGTGCCAGCAGCTTAGGGGCAGGGGTTGAAAAACTGTTTTTT. Full variable domain (missing parts from reference TRBV7-2 and TRBJ1-4): GAGVSQSPSNKVTEKGKDVELRCDPISGHTALYWYRQSLGQGLEFLIYFQGNSAPDKSGLPSDRFSAERTGGSVSTLTIQRTQQEDSAVYLCASSLGAGVEKLFFGSGTQLSVL.

This rearrangement joins TRBV30 to TRBJ1-2; 8 positions agree with TRBD1. With V trimmed by 3 bases and J by 7 bases, 10 bases remained unmatched. The CDR3 extends over 14 amino acids. Germline V gives CDR1 GTSNPN, CDR2 SVGIG (reference sequence). This chain's CDR3 is CAWSPRTGRSGYTF. In DNA form, the CDR3 reads TGTGCCTGGAGCCCCCGGACAGGGAGAAGTGGCTACACCTTC. Combining the CDR3 with reference TRBV30 and TRBJ1-2 gives the whole variable domain SQTIHQWPATLVQPVGSPLSLECTVEGTSNPNLYWYRQAAGRGLQLLFYSVGIGQISSEVPQNLSASRPQDRQFILSSKKLLLSDSGFYLCAWSPRTGRSGYTFGSGTRLTVV.

This clone was detected once. The CDR3 region is CASSIPTSGGLGRTETQYF. CDR3 nucleotide sequence: TGTGCCAGTAGTATCCCGACTAGCGGGGGCCTCGGACGAACAGAGACCCAGTACTTC. V is TRBV19 and J is TRBJ2-5, with TRBD2 matching over 12 bases. Germline CDR1 is LNHDA and CDR2 is SQIVND (reference sequence). CDR3 length equals 19 residues. J lost 4 bases, V lost 3 bases, and 15 bases had no gene match.